The 19 T cell receptor beta chains given below trace back to one sample, sequenced in a study of CD8 T cells in Susac syndrome. Reverse transcription of roughly 0.5 to 1 ug RNA was carried out with random hexamers. TCRdb analysed the immunoSEQ multiplex PCR reads with MiXCR anew, one entry per CDR3 protein. The sample consists of roughly 190,000 distinct CDR3 sequences, roughly 90% of them appearing once. What was sequenced was CD4+ T cells from PBMCs. The receptors originated from a human donor with Susac syndrome.

This chain joins TRBV24-1 and TRBJ2-5; D gene ambiguous. Germline values: CDR1 KGHDR, CDR2 SFDVKD. V gave up 3 bases and J gave up 5 bases, with 12 bases separating them. This CDR3 is built from 14 residues. DNA of the CDR3: TGTGCCACCAGTGATCCCACAGTTCGGGAGACCCAGTACTTC. Protein: CATSDPTVRETQYF.

The chain recombines TRBV12-3 or TRBV12-4 with TRBJ2-5; tentatively, D is TRBD1 (6 bases). This CDR3 is built from 16 residues. The germline V and J ends were trimmed by 3 bases and 7 bases, with 21 bases remaining between them. The chain's CDR3 is CASSFGTQVTRGTQYF. Written as DNA, the CDR3 is TGTGCCAGCAGTTTTGGGACACAAGTAACGAGGGGGACCCAGTACTTC.

The chain combines TRBV5-1 with TRBJ2-3, with D uncertain. The CDR3 loop spans 14 amino acids. Trimming stripped 4 bases from V and 1 base from J, with 10 bases between. From germline, CDR1 is SGHRS and CDR2 YFSETQ. CDR3 sequence (DNA): TGCGCCAGCAGCCCGGCGATAGGCACAGATACGCAGTATTTT. Translated: CASSPAIGTDTQYF.

This clonotype has a single count. The chain couples TRBV7-9 to TRBJ2-2, with TRBD1 identical over 9 bases. Germline lookup yields CDR1 SEHNR and CDR2 FQNEAQ (reference sequence). The junction had 6 bases not matched to a gene; V was cut back by 4 bases and J by 0 bases. The length of the CDR3 is 17 residues. In DNA form, the CDR3 reads TGTGCCAGCAGCTATACAGGGGGCCAAACGAACACCGGGGAGCTGTTTTTT. Translated, it gives CASSYTGGQTNTGELFF.

V usage is TRBV9 and J usage is TRBJ2-1; 13 positions agree with TRBD2. CDR1 is SGDLS and CDR2 is YYNGEE in the germline V gene. The CDR3 has 18 amino acids. Unmatched junction bases numbered 10, after V lost 0 bases and J lost 7 bases. The CDR3 sequence: CASSVDITSGRARNEQFF. In DNA, the CDR3 is TGTGCCAGCAGCGTAGATATTACTAGCGGGAGGGCCAGGAATGAGCAGTTCTTC.

The chain employs TRBV2 and TRBJ2-7; TRBD1 aligns across 7 bases. Germline V gene sequence: CDR1 SNHLY, CDR2 FYNNEI. The CDR3 contains 12 residues. V gave up 6 bases and J gave up 4 bases; unmatched junction bases: 3. CDR3 DNA: TGTGCCAGCAGGGGACAGAAGTACGAGCAGTACTTC. Residues: CASRGQKYEQYF.

V gene TRBV5-1 combines with J gene TRBJ2-1; 10 nucleotides line up with TRBD2. Germline CDR1 is SGHRS and CDR2 is YFSETQ. V was pared by 2 bases and J by 3 bases, with 14 bases of the junction left unmatched. This CDR3 contains 19 residues. CDR3 loop: CASSFRVAGGTPNYNEQFF. The CDR3 DNA follows: TGCGCCAGCAGCTTTCGGGTAGCGGGAGGCACTCCTAACTACAATGAGCAGTTCTTC.

The CDR3 DNA follows: TGTGCCAGCAGCCGGGGACAGATCATGAACACTGAAGCTTTCTTT. Translation gives CASSRGQIMNTEAFF. The chain employs TRBV5-8 and TRBJ1-1; TRBD1 matches at 7 bases. This CDR3 has 15 amino acids. Germline CDR1 and CDR2: SGHTS and YDEGEE. V gave up 4 bases and J gave up 0 bases; unmatched junction bases: 6.

The genes are TRBV12-5 and TRBJ1-1; 7 bases map to TRBD1. There are 14 residues in the CDR3. The germline gives CDR1 LGHNT, CDR2 FRNRAP. After removal of 0 bases from V and 5 bases from J, the junction contained 3 bases not matched to a gene. The CDR3 region is CASGLVQGQTEAFF. CDR3 coding DNA: TGTGCTAGTGGTTTGGTACAGGGGCAGACTGAAGCTTTCTTT.

The table lists this clonotype with a few counts. The chain recombines TRBV30 with TRBJ1-2, with D perhaps matching TRBD1 (5 bases). Germline CDR1 is GTSNPN and CDR2 is SVGIG (reference sequence). The CDR3 length is 12 residues. V was cut by 6 bases and J by 5 bases, with 13 bases left in between. The CDR3 sequence: CACKRDLYGYTF. In nucleotides, the CDR3 is TGTGCCTGTAAACGGGACCTGTATGGCTACACCTTC.

The chain joins TRBV28 to TRBJ2-7; 7 nucleotides line up with TRBD1. Germline CDR1 is MDHEN and CDR2 is SYDVKM. The CDR3 is 13 residues long. With 8 bases clipped from V and 2 bases from J, the junction kept 6 bases outside the gene matches. The CDR3 is CASSTTGTYEQYF. CDR3 sequence (DNA): TGTGCCAGCTCTACGACAGGGACCTACGAGCAGTACTTC.

This chain joins TRBV6-1 and TRBJ1-6, with TRBD1 matching 8 bases. CDR3 length: 17 residues. J was trimmed by 2 bases and V by 5 bases; bases with no gene match: 8. From germline, CDR1 is MNHNS and CDR2 SASEGT. For the CDR3, the DNA is TGTGCCAGCAGTCAAGGACAGGGAGGGACCTATAATTCACCCCTCCACTTT. It yields the protein CASSQGQGGTYNSPLHF.

This chain links TRBV7-8 with TRBJ2-3, with TRBD2 identical over 14 bases. This CDR3 has 17 amino acids. Germline V gene data show CDR1 as SGHVS and CDR2 as FQNEAQ. V lost 2 bases to trimming and J lost 6 bases; unmatched junction nucleotides: 7. This chain's CDR3 is CASSLRRTSGRLDTQYF. For the CDR3, the DNA is TGTGCCAGCAGCTTAAGAAGGACTAGCGGGAGGCTGGATACGCAGTATTTT.

In this sample, this clonotype turned up a few times. This chain uses TRBV5-6 with TRBJ2-5; possibly TRBD1 or TRBD2 for D (5 bases each). Germline loops: CDR1 SGHDT, CDR2 YYEEEE. V dropped 2 bases and J dropped 3 bases, with 11 bases sitting between them. CDR3 length: 14 amino acids. CDR3 residues: CASSLAGTEETQYF. The CDR3 nucleotides read TGTGCCAGCAGCTTAGCAGGGACCGAAGAGACCCAGTACTTC.

The rearrangement links TRBV28 to TRBJ1-2; 12 nucleotides line up with TRBD1. The germline gives CDR1 MDHEN, CDR2 SYDVKM. The CDR3 is 15 residues long. The V segment lost 5 bases and the J segment 10 bases; nucleotides outside the gene matches: 11. In DNA form, the CDR3 reads TGTGCCAGCAGTACGGGGGGACAGGGGGCTTTCGTCTACACCTTC. Translating gives CASSTGGQGAFVYTF.

This clonotype was counted once. The gene calls are TRBV6-4 and TRBJ2-1, with D possibly being TRBD1 or TRBD2 (6 bases each). Germline lookup yields CDR1 MRHNA and CDR2 SNTAGT. Deletions cut 5 bases from V and 9 bases from J, with 20 bases between. The CDR3 has 15 residues. In DNA, the CDR3 is TGTGCCAGCAGTCGCAGTGTGTGGGGGGCGAGTGAGCAGTTCTTC. Protein sequence: CASSRSVWGASEQFF.

This chain joins TRBV5-1 and TRBJ2-3; D remains unclear. V was cut by 3 bases and J by 2 bases, with 10 bases left in between. CDR1 SGHRS and CDR2 YFSETQ come from the germline V gene. CDR3 length equals 14 residues. CDR3 DNA sequence: TGCGCCAGCAGCTCCGATCATTACACAGATACGCAGTATTTT. It codes for CASSSDHYTDTQYF.

The V and J genes are TRBV24-1 and TRBJ2-6; a weak D match, TRBD1 (6 bases). Germline loops: CDR1 KGHDR, CDR2 SFDVKD. Trimming took 3 bases from V and 0 from J, leaving 20 bases between them. There are 20 residues in the CDR3. The CDR3 bases are TGTGCCACCAGTGATCCACGACAGGCGCCGATTAGCTCTGGGGCCAACGTCCTGACTTTC. Its translation: CATSDPRQAPISSGANVLTF.

V usage is TRBV12-3 or TRBV12-4 and J usage is TRBJ2-3; D might be TRBD1 (5 bases). The CDR3 length is 16 residues. V was cut by 6 bases and J by 0 bases, with 16 bases left in between. The CDR3 region is CASSYDSYYSTDTQYF. The CDR3 nucleotides read TGTGCCAGCAGCTACGACAGCTACTATAGCACAGATACGCAGTATTTT.